A selection of T cell receptor beta chains follows, all from one sample in a study of blood T cell repertoires in COVID-19. Clones were sequenced by immunoSEQ multiplex PCR, and TCRdb holds only the in-frame ones, with some missing. The repertoire consists of some 130,000 clones, with about 70% occurring once and the leading ten covering 1.5% to 2%. Sequenced input: peripheral blood. These TCRs come from a woman in her sixties or seventies with acute or convalescent COVID-19. Both conserved end residues are part of each CDR3. A D gene is named only where the DNA matches it firmly. Only part of the rows carry a size: once, few, many, or a class if the clone is expanded.

TRBD1 | NA | TRBJ1-1 | TRBV7-9 | CASSLAPTGENTEAFF | TGTGCCAGCAGCTTAGCGCCGACAGGGGAGAACACTGAAGCTTTCTTT
TRBD2 | NA | TRBJ2-7 | TRBV6-1 | CASSEVSREGYEQYF | TGTGCCAGCAGTGAAGTCTCCAGGGAGGGATACGAGCAGTACTTC
TRBD1 | NA | TRBJ1-5 | TRBV19 | CASSRGRGRGSNQPQHF | TGTGCCAGTAGCAGGGGCAGGGGGCGAGGTAGCAATCAGCCCCAGCATTTT
TRBD2 | NA | TRBJ2-3 | TRBV12-5 | CASGLDSVVAGITDTQYF | TGTGCTAGTGGTTTGGATTCGGTGGTAGCGGGGATCACAGATACGCAGTATTTT
TRBD1 | once | TRBJ1-5 | TRBV5-5 | CASRETGYSNQPQHF | TGTGCCAGCAGAGAGACAGGGTATAGCAATCAGCCCCAGCATTTT
NA | few | TRBJ2-2 | TRBV5-4 | CASSLKLEAGELFF | TGTGCCAGCAGCTTGAAACTAGAAGCCGGGGAGCTGTTTTTT
TRBD1 | NA | TRBJ2-1 | TRBV28 | CASSPQGARAYNEQFF | TGTGCCAGCAGTCCACAGGGGGCAAGGGCCTACAATGAGCAGTTCTTC
NA | NA | TRBJ1-3 | TRBV18 | CASSPPKSSGNTIYF | TGTGCCAGCTCACCACCGAAGAGTTCTGGAAACACCATATATTTT
TRBD1 | few | TRBJ1-2 | TRBV20-1 | CSASPAGTGGRNGYTF | TGCAGTGCTAGTCCCGCCGGGACAGGGGGCCGGAATGGCTACACCTTC
NA | few | TRBJ2-7 | TRBV28 | CASSSSGSPLSYEQYF | TGTGCCAGCAGTTCCTCCGGGTCCCCCCTATCCTACGAGCAGTACTTC
TRBD2 | few | TRBJ2-1 | TRBV27 | CASSFLTSGTYNEQFF | TGTGCCAGCAGTTTCCTCACTAGCGGGACCTACAATGAGCAGTTCTTC
NA | once | TRBJ2-5 | TRBV18 | CASSPLQGGQETQYF | TGTGCCAGCTCACCACTCCAGGGGGGCCAAGAGACCCAGTACTTC
TRBD1 | NA | TRBJ1-5 | TRBV6-1 | CASSEGQGAFQPQHF | TGTGCCAGCAGTGAGGGACAGGGGGCTTTTCAGCCCCAGCATTTT
TRBD1 | NA | TRBJ2-3 | TRBV10-1 | CASSESDGRGPDTQYF | TGCGCCAGCAGTGAGTCGGACGGAAGGGGGCCAGATACGCAGTATTTT
TRBD1 | NA | TRBJ1-1 | TRBV30 | CAMDRESVEAFF | TGTGCCATGGACAGGGAGTCCGTTGAAGCTTTCTTT
NA | few | TRBJ2-2 | TRBV28 | CASRITQGTGELFF | TGTGCCAGCAGGATAACACAGGGTACCGGGGAGCTGTTTTTT
TRBD2 | NA | TRBJ2-1 | TRBV10-3 | CAISEPAGDGYNEQFF | TGTGCCATCAGTGAGCCAGCGGGAGATGGTTACAATGAGCAGTTCTTC
NA | NA | TRBJ2-1 | TRBV28 | CASSSWRVHGGVGGYNEQFF | TGTGCCAGCAGTTCCTGGAGGGTGCACGGTGGGGTTGGGGGGTACAATGAGCAGTTCTTC
TRBD1 | NA | TRBJ2-7 | TRBV11-1 | CASSNPGQPYEQYF | TGTGCCAGCAGCAATCCGGGACAGCCCTACGAGCAGTACTTC
NA | NA | TRBJ2-2 | TRBV6-2/TRBV6-3 | CASSSSSRDFFGGELFF | TGTGCCAGCAGCTCCTCCTCCCGGGATTTTTTCGGCGGGGAGCTGTTTTTT
NA | NA | TRBJ1-2 | TRBV19 | CASSKTQGTYGYTF | TGTGCCAGTAGTAAGACACAGGGCACCTATGGCTACACCTTC
TRBD2 | NA | TRBJ2-1 | TRBV4-1 | CASSPSGGAYNEQFF | TGCGCCAGCAGCCCTAGCGGGGGGGCCTACAATGAGCAGTTCTTC
NA | few | TRBJ1-1 | TRBV19 | CASSWAVNTEAFF | TGTGCCAGTAGTTGGGCAGTGAACACTGAAGCTTTCTTT
NA | NA | TRBJ1-2 | TRBV28 | CASSLGWGGVGGYTF | TGTGCCAGCAGTTTGGGGTGGGGCGGTGTGGGCGGCTACACCTTC
NA | NA | TRBJ2-4 | TRBV11-2 | CASSLADWDIQYF | TGTGCCAGCAGCTTAGCAGACTGGGACATTCAGTACTTC
TRBD1 | NA | TRBJ1-6 | TRBV6-5 | CASSSSRTGLNSPLHF | TGTGCCAGCAGTTCGTCTAGGACAGGCCTTAATTCACCCCTCCACTTT
NA | few | TRBJ1-4 | TRBV30 | CAWSAPGSGVNEKLFF | TGTGCCTGGAGCGCCCCCGGGTCAGGGGTCAATGAAAAACTGTTTTTT
TRBD1 | NA | TRBJ2-7 | TRBV6-7 | CASSYGDRVLSSYEQYF | TGTGCCAGCAGTTACGGGGACAGGGTCCTAAGCTCCTACGAGCAGTACTTC
TRBD1 | NA | TRBJ1-2 | TRBV5-1 | CASSLVGQGTGYTF | TGCGCCAGCAGCTTGGTTGGACAGGGGACTGGCTACACCTTC
TRBD1 | NA | TRBJ1-2 | TRBV6-5 | CASSYPQGANYGYTF | TGTGCCAGCAGTTACCCCCAGGGGGCGAACTATGGCTACACCTTC
TRBD1 | NA | TRBJ1-2 | TRBV7-9 | CASSVTGEGYTF | TGTGCCAGCAGCGTAACAGGGGAGGGCTACACCTTC
NA | NA | TRBJ1-2 | TRBV7-8 | CASSPRDSFGYGYTF | TGTGCCAGCAGCCCCCGTGACAGCTTTGGCTATGGCTACACCTTC
TRBD2 | NA | TRBJ2-4 | TRBV5-6 | CASTYSGGLNIQYF | TGTGCCAGCACCTATAGCGGGGGGCTAAACATTCAGTACTTC
NA | NA | TRBJ1-6 | TRBV10-2 | CASSESQAMGSYNSPLHF | TGCGCCAGCAGTGAGTCACAGGCCATGGGGTCCTATAATTCACCCCTCCACTTT
TRBD1 | NA | TRBJ2-7 | TRBV28 | CASSGPKGATYEQYF | TGTGCCAGCAGCGGACCCAAGGGGGCCACCTACGAGCAGTACTTC
TRBD1 | once | TRBJ1-6 | TRBV19 | CASSTRQGSYNSPLHF | TGTGCCAGTAGTACACGACAGGGGAGCTATAATTCACCCCTCCACTTT
NA | NA | TRBJ1-1 | TRBV12-3/TRBV12-4 | CASSFTNEAFF | TGTGCCAGCAGTTTCACCAACGAGGCTTTCTTT
NA | NA | TRBJ2-7 | TRBV12-3/TRBV12-4 | CASSFFRYEQYF | TGTGCCAGCAGTTTTTTCCGCTACGAGCAGTACTTC
TRBD2 | once | TRBJ2-7 | TRBV6-5 | CASSRGLGLYEQYF | TGTGCCAGCAGCCGGGGACTAGGGCTCTACGAGCAGTACTTC
NA | NA | TRBJ2-1 | TRBV7-9 | CASSLAPSGNEQFF | TGTGCCAGCAGCTTAGCCCCGTCGGGCAATGAGCAGTTCTTC
NA | few | TRBJ1-1 | TRBV7-2 | CASSGQVSDTEAFF | TGTGCCAGCAGCGGGCAGGTTTCCGACACTGAAGCTTTCTTT
NA | NA | TRBJ1-6 | TRBV6-5 | CASRLVGRSPLHF | TGTGCCAGCAGGCTCGTGGGGCGATCACCCCTCCACTTT
TRBD2 | NA | TRBJ2-3 | TRBV19 | CASSLKRGGTDTQYF | TGTGCCAGTAGCCTAAAGCGGGGGGGTACAGATACGCAGTATTTT
NA | NA | TRBJ2-2 | TRBV15 | CATSNGGMGTGELFF | TGTGCCACCAGCAATGGAGGGATGGGCACCGGGGAGCTGTTTTTT
TRBD2 | NA | TRBJ2-1 | TRBV10-2 | CASEISLGLAGDNEQFF | TGCGCCAGCGAGATATCATTAGGACTAGCGGGGGACAATGAGCAGTTCTTC
TRBD1 | NA | TRBJ2-5 | TRBV5-1 | CASSLTGTVQETQYF | TGCGCCAGCAGCTTGACAGGGACAGTCCAAGAGACCCAGTACTTC
NA | NA | TRBJ1-5 | TRBV30 | CAWSDQDQPQHF | TGTGCCTGGAGCGATCAGGATCAGCCCCAGCATTTT
NA | NA | TRBJ2-3 | TRBV4-1 | CASSQVDLVQFTDTQYF | TGCGCCAGCAGCCAAGTCGACCTAGTACAATTCACAGATACGCAGTATTTT
NA | NA | TRBJ1-1 | TRBV29-1 | CSALGRDHTEAFF | TGCAGCGCCTTGGGCCGGGATCACACTGAAGCTTTCTTT
NA | NA | TRBJ1-2 | TRBV6-5 | CASKNTGGYTF | TGTGCCAGCAAAAACACGGGGGGCTACACCTTC
TRBD1 | NA | TRBJ1-4 | TRBV30 | CAWTAGTGGNEKLFF | TGTGCCTGGACGGCCGGGACAGGCGGGAATGAAAAACTGTTTTTT